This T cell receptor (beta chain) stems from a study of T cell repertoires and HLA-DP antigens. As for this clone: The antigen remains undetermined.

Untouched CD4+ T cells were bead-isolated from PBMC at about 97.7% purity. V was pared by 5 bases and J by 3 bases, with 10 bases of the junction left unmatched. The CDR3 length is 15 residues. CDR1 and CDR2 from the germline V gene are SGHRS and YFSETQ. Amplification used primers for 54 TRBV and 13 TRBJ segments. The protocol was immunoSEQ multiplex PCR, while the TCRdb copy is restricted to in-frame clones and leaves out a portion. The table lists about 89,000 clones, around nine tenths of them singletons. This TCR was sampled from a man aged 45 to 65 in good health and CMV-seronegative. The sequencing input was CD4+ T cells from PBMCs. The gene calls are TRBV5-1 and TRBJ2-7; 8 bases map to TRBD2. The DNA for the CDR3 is TGCGCCAGCAGACAACTAGCGGTAGAATACTACGAGCAGTACTTC. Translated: CASRQLAVEYYEQYF.